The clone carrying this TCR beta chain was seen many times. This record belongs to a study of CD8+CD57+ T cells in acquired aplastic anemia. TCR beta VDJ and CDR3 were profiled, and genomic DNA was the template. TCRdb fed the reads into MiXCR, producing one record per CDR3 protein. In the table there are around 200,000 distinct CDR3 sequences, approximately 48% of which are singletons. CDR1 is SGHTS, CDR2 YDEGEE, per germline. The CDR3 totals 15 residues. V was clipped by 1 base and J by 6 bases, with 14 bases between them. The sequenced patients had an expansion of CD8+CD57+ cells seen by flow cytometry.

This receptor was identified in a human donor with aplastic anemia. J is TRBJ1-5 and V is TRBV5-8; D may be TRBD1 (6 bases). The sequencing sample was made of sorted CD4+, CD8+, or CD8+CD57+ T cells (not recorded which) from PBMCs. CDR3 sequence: CASSLNREIGQPQHF. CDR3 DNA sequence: TGTGCCAGCAGCTTGAACAGGGAGATTGGTCAGCCCCAGCATTTT.